This passage covers 14 T cell receptor beta chains from one sample sequenced in a study of T cell changes during pregnancy in multiple sclerosis (dated by TCRdb to between 2017 and 2020). The library relied on the immunoSEQ multiplex PCR assay. What TCRdb holds here is the immuneACCESS table cut down to in-frame rearrangements. Part of the clones is not present; checked against another copy, under half of the missing clones reflect an unresolved V gene, and the others are unexplained. For this sample there are 51,000 or so clones; roughly 93% appear just once. The top ten constitute around 2% of the sample. The specimen was peripheral blood, collected in the second trimester of pregnancy. These receptors came from a female donor with multiple sclerosis, enrolled in a pregnancy study.

This clone was observed once. This chain connects TRBV11-3 to TRBJ1-1; TRBD1 matches at 8 bases. The CDR3 sequence is 14 residues long. In germline, CDR1 is SGHNT, CDR2 YENEEA. Losses at the gene ends were 5 bases for V and 4 bases for J; bases not matched to a gene: 6. CDR3 DNA: TGTGCCAGCAGCCCGCGACAGGGGAGCACTGAAGCTTTCTTT. This encodes CASSPRQGSTEAFF.

This clone was recorded once. The V call is TRBV11-2, the J call TRBJ2-7, with D tentatively TRBD2 (5 bases). CDR1 is SGHAT and CDR2 is FQNNGV in the germline V gene. The V end lost 3 bases, the J end lost 4 bases, and 10 bases lay between the germline ends. The CDR3 sequence is 13 residues long. CDR3 region: CASSLGVDYEQYF. DNA for the CDR3: TGTGCCAGCAGCTTGGGAGTGGATTACGAGCAGTACTTC. The full variable domain, in which reference TRBV11-2 and TRBJ2-7 provide the parts outside the CDR3, is EAGVAQSPRYKIIEKRQSVAFWCNPISGHATLYWYQQILGQGPKLLIQFQNNGVVDDSQLPKDRFSAERLKGVDSTLKIQPAKLEDSAVYLCASSLGVDYEQYFGPGTRLTVT.

The chain uses TRBV19 and TRBJ2-7, with D uncertain. Germline CDR1 and CDR2: LNHDA and SQIVND (reference sequence). The CDR3 loop spans 15 amino acids. The V gene lost 2 bases and the J gene lost 0 bases, with 11 bases spanning the gap. The DNA of the CDR3 is TGTGCCAGTAGTATACAGTTGGCCCTCTCCTACGAGCAGTACTTC. This translates into CASSIQLALSYEQYF. Full variable domain (rest looked up from reference TRBV19 and TRBJ2-7): DGGITQSPKYLFRKEGQNVTLSCEQNLNHDAMYWYRQDPGQGLRLIYYSQIVNDFQKGDIAEGYSVSREKKESFPLTVTSAQKNPTAFYLCASSIQLALSYEQYFGPGTRLTVT.

This clone was seen only once. The chain links TRBV19 to TRBJ1-5, with TRBD1 matching over 7 bases. J lost 7 bases, V lost 8 bases, and 11 bases had no gene match. Per germline, CDR1 LNHDA and CDR2 SQIVND (reference sequence). The CDR3 sequence is 14 residues long. The CDR3 region has the DNA TGTGCCAGTTCGCCAACGACAGGGATCCAGCCCCAGCATTTT. It encodes CASSPTTGIQPQHF.

V is TRBV28 and J is TRBJ2-1; 8 bases are a match to TRBD2. This CDR3 region has 14 residues. Germline assignment: CDR1 MDHEN and CDR2 SYDVKM. V was pared by 7 bases and J by 8 bases, with 10 bases of the junction left unmatched. CDR3 in amino acids: CASTVGLVRYEQFF. DNA of the CDR3: TGTGCCAGCACCGTGGGACTAGTACGCTATGAGCAGTTCTTC. The variable domain in full, with the rest retrieved from reference TRBV28 and TRBJ2-1, is DVKVTQSSRYLVKRTGEKVFLECVQDMDHENMFWYRQDPGLGLRLIYFSYDVKMKEKGDIPEGYSVSREKKERFSLILESASTNQTSMYLCASTVGLVRYEQFFGPGTRLTVL.

Points on this clone: Within the sample, other DNA sequences also encode this same CDR3. The chain carries TRBV6-1 and TRBJ2-3; 10 bases align to TRBD2. V lost 0 bases to trimming and J lost 4 bases; unmatched junction nucleotides: 1. The CDR3 covers 15 residues. Germline values: CDR1 MNHNS, CDR2 SASEGT. Here the CDR3 reads CASSEAAGGPDTQYF. The CDR3 DNA follows: TGTGCCAGCAGTGAAGCAGCGGGAGGGCCAGATACGCAGTATTTT.

This sequence joins TRBV19 and TRBJ1-2; TRBD1 agrees at 7 bases. The CDR3 sequence is 14 residues long. V lost 6 bases to trimming and J lost 0 bases; unmatched junction nucleotides: 4. In germline, CDR1 is LNHDA, CDR2 SQIVND (reference sequence). The CDR3 region is CASRGTAPNYGYTF. In DNA, the CDR3 is TGTGCCAGTAGGGGGACAGCTCCTAACTATGGCTACACCTTC.

This clone has a single count. The chain links TRBV15 to TRBJ2-1; 9 nucleotides match TRBD2. This CDR3 is 19 amino acids long. Losses at the gene ends were 1 base for V and 8 bases for J; bases not matched to a gene: 18. The germline gives CDR1 LNHNV, CDR2 YYDKDF (reference sequence). The CDR3 coding sequence is TGTGCCACCAGCAGAGCTACCCTAGCGGGGAGCCCTGAGATGGATGAGCAGTTCTTC. Protein sequence: CATSRATLAGSPEMDEQFF.

The rearrangement joins TRBV4-1 to TRBJ1-4; TRBD1 agrees at 7 bases. Trimming at V came to 0 bases and at J to 5 bases, leaving 12 bases not matched to a gene. The germline gives CDR1 MGHRA, CDR2 YSYEKL. This CDR3 is 18 amino acids long. The CDR3 region has the DNA TGCGCCAGCAGCCAAGATCTCTTTTTCGGGGGACAGAATGAAAAACTGTTTTTT. Encoded protein: CASSQDLFFGGQNEKLFF.

The chain combines TRBV4-1 with TRBJ2-1, with 8 bases aligning to TRBD1. This CDR3 has 16 residues. V dropped 2 bases and J dropped 7; count of bases not matched to a gene: 10. Germline-derived CDR1 and CDR2 are MGHRA and YSYEKL. The DNA of the CDR3 is TGCGCCAGCAGCCAACCCGGGACAGGAATTTCAAATGAGCAGTTCTTC. Its protein product is CASSQPGTGISNEQFF.

This clone was detected once. V usage is TRBV5-5 and J usage is TRBJ2-7, with 8 positions matching TRBD1. Looked up from germline, CDR1 is SGHKS and CDR2 is YYEKEE (reference sequence). The CDR3 extends over 16 amino acids. Trimming took 2 bases from V and 3 from J; bases not matched to a gene: 10. The DNA for the CDR3 is TGTGCCAGCAGCTTAGGGTCAGGGGGCGGAATCTACGAGCAGTACTTC. Translating gives CASSLGSGGGIYEQYF. The full variable domain, with the rest looked up from reference TRBV5-5 and TRBJ2-7, is DAGVTQSPTHLIKTRGQQVTLRCSPISGHKSVSWYQQVLGQGPQFIFQYYEKEERGRGNFPDRFSARQFPNYSSELNVNALLLGDSALYLCASSLGSGGGIYEQYFGPGTRLTVT.

The V and J genes are TRBV7-9 and TRBJ2-7; 13 bases match TRBD2. Germline V gene sequence: CDR1 SEHNR, CDR2 FQNEAQ (reference sequence). V trimming: 4 bases; J trimming: 4 bases; junction bases outside the gene matches: 1. The CDR3 runs to 14 residues. In DNA, the CDR3 is TGTGCCAGCAGCTGGACTAGCGGGAGTTACGAGCAGTACTTC. Its protein product is CASSWTSGSYEQYF.

This chain connects TRBV6-5 to TRBJ1-1, with no clear D. This CDR3 contains 15 residues. V dropped 0 bases and J dropped 1 base, with 9 bases sitting between them. The germline V gene has CDR1 MNHEY and CDR2 SVGAGI. The CDR3 DNA reads TGTGCCAGCAGTTACTCGCCTGAAGCGAACACTGAAGCTTTCTTT. Encoded protein: CASSYSPEANTEAFF.

The chain couples TRBV7-9 to TRBJ2-5; TRBD1 matches 7 bases. Looked up from germline, CDR1 is SEHNR and CDR2 is FQNEAQ (reference sequence). CDR3 length equals 13 residues. Trimming cost V 6 bases and J 2 bases; bases outside gene matches: 3. This CDR3 is CASRPGQQETQYF. Here the CDR3 DNA reads TGTGCCAGCAGGCCGGGACAGCAAGAGACCCAGTACTTC.